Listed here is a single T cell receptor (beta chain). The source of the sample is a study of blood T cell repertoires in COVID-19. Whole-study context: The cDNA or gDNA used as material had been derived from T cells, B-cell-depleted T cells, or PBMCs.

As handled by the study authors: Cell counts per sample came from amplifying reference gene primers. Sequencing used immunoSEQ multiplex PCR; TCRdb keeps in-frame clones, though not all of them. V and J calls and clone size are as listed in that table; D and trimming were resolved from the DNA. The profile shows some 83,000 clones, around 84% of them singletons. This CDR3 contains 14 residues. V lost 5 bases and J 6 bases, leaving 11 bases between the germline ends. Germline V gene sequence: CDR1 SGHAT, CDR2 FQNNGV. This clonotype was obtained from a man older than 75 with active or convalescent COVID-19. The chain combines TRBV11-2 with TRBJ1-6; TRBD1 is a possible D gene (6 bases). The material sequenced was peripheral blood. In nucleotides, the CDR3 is TGTGCCAGCAGCCTCGGACAGATTAATTCACCCCTCCACTTT. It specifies CASSLGQINSPLHF.